One sample yielded the 2 T cell receptor beta chains listed below, sequenced in a study of T cells in Graves' hyperthyroidism and ophthalmopathy. Authors of the study amplified TCR beta CDR3 regions from RNA transcripts. HTBI primers were used for first-round RT-PCR of the TCR CDR3. Using its own MiXCR run on the multiplex PCR reads, TCRdb lists one record per CDR3 protein. The profile shows about 400,000 distinct CDR3 sequences, 11% to 15% of them singletons. The sequencing input was blood. The source of these receptors is a man in his forties or fifties with Graves' ophthalmopathy.

For this clonotype: A read error may explain this, as a much larger clone is one base away. The CDR3 region is CAIMGGNTDTQYF. CDR3 DNA sequence: TGTGCCATCATGGGCGGGAACACAGATACGCAGTATTTT. The rearrangement links TRBV10-3 to TRBJ2-3; D perhaps matches TRBD2 (6 bases). V gave up 7 bases and J gave up 2 bases, with 10 bases separating them. The CDR3 length is 13 residues. Germline V gene lookup returns CDR1 ENHRY and CDR2 SYGVKD.

This clonotype was detected many times. J is TRBJ2-5 and V is TRBV24-1, with 7 nucleotides matching TRBD1. The CDR3 length is 15 residues. V gave up 1 base and J gave up 4 bases; unmatched junction bases: 5. CDR1 and CDR2 (germline): KGHDR, SFDVKD. The CDR3 DNA reads TGTGCCACCAGTGATTTTAGTAGGGGGCGAGAGACCCAGTACTTC. This gives the protein CATSDFSRGRETQYF.